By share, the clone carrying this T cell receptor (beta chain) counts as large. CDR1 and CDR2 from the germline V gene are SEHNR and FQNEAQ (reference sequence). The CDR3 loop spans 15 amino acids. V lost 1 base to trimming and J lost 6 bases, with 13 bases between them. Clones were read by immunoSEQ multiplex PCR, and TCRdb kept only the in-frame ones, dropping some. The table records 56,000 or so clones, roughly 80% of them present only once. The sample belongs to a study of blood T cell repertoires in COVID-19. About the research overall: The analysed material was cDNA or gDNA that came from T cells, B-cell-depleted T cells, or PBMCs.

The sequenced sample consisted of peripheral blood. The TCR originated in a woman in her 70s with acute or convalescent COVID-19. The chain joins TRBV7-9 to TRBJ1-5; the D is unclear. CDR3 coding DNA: TGTGCCAGCAGCTTAGAAGGGAGGGAGGGTCAGCCCCAGCATTTT. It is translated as CASSLEGREGQPQHF.